This TCR beta chain was captured by sequencing in a study of blood T cell repertoires in COVID-19. Losses at the gene ends were 0 bases for V and 0 bases for J; bases not matched to a gene: 5. The CDR3 runs to 16 residues. Germline V lookup: CDR1 SGHRS, CDR2 YFSETQ. Clones were read by immunoSEQ multiplex PCR, and TCRdb kept only the in-frame ones, dropping some. The table lists roughly 250,000 clones, around 89% of them singletons. Those enrolled, adults aged roughly 18 to 100 years, came from about two dozen US areas. Participants' own reports of clinical history determined their cohort assignment. Exposed enrollees encountered a COVID-19 case at some point within 2 weeks before study entry.

The V and J genes are TRBV5-1 and TRBJ1-1, with 7 bases lining up with TRBD1. The sample consisted of PBMCs or T cells enriched from blood (not recorded which). This TCR was sampled from a man aged 50 to 59 who had been exposed to COVID-19. CDR3 bases: TGCGCCAGCAGCTTGGCCGCAGGGGGTATGAACACTGAAGCTTTCTTT. This codes for CASSLAAGGMNTEAFF.